The 14 T cell receptor beta chains below come from one sample, sequenced in a study of blood T cell repertoires in COVID-19. Measured with immunoSEQ multiplex PCR; TCRdb has only the in-frame clones, and not every one. The sample carries just over 650,000 clones, about nine tenths recorded once. Source material: peripheral blood. All receptors come from a woman aged 18-30 years with acute or convalescent COVID-19.

The CDR3 here is CATRETGGGVAFF. The CDR3, as DNA: TGTGCCACCAGAGAGACAGGGGGCGGAGTGGCTTTCTTT. The chain carries TRBV24-1 and TRBJ1-1; 10 nucleotides line up with TRBD1. CDR1 and CDR2 from the germline V gene are KGHDR and SFDVKD. The CDR3 contains 13 residues. Trimming took 7 bases from V and 11 from J; bases not matched to a gene: 9.

The chain joins TRBV19 to TRBJ1-5; TRBD1 is a possible D gene (5 bases). The CDR3 totals 12 residues. Between the trimmed V and J ends, which lost 4 bases and 9 bases, there was a span of 10 bases. CDR1 LNHDA and CDR2 SQIVND come from the germline V gene (reference sequence). The CDR3 sequence: CASSTPGLPQHF. CDR3 coding DNA: TGTGCCAGTAGTACTCCAGGGTTGCCCCAGCATTTT.

The chain uses TRBV15 and TRBJ1-6; tentative D call: TRBD1 (5 bases). Germline CDR1 reads LNHNV; CDR2 reads YYDKDF (reference sequence). The CDR3 loop spans 16 amino acids. With 3 bases removed from V and 3 bases from J, the gap between germline ends came to 12 bases. DNA for the CDR3: TGTGCCACCAGCAGGGGACTAGACGACTATAATTCACCCCTCCACTTT. It yields the protein CATSRGLDDYNSPLHF.

The chain couples TRBV5-4 to TRBJ1-2; D not resolved. The germline gives CDR1 SGHNT, CDR2 YYREEE (reference sequence). V lost 7 bases, J lost 0 bases, and 16 bases lay in between. The CDR3 consists of 15 residues. CDR3 loop: CASRPQTPSNYGYTF. The CDR3 coding sequence is TGTGCCAGCCGCCCCCAGACACCTTCTAACTATGGCTACACCTTC.

The rearrangement uses TRBV7-6 and TRBJ1-1; TRBD1 agrees at 12 bases. This CDR3 contains 17 residues. Germline CDR1 SGHVS, CDR2 FNYEAQ. With 2 bases clipped from V and 7 bases from J, the junction kept 11 bases outside the gene matches. The CDR3 DNA is TGTGCCAGCAGCTTACCCCCGGGACAGGGGGCAAGTTGTGAAGCTTTCTTT. Encoded protein: CASSLPPGQGASCEAFF.

The chain carries TRBV5-4 and TRBJ1-6, with D tentatively TRBD1 (5 bases). The CDR3 contains 16 residues. Germline V CDR1 and CDR2: SGHNT, YYREEE (reference sequence). Trimming took off 5 bases at V and 7 bases at J, with 19 bases between the two ends. The CDR3 region is CASRRQGGLVNSPLHF. CDR3 nucleotides: TGTGCCAGCAGGCGGCAGGGAGGTTTAGTGAATTCACCCCTCCACTTT.

This clone was counted once. The chain couples TRBV4-3 to TRBJ1-4; 7 bases fit TRBD1. This CDR3 region has 15 residues. After removal of 0 bases from V and 7 bases from J, the junction contained 5 bases not matched to a gene. Germline assignment: CDR1 LGHNA and CDR2 YSLEER. Here the CDR3 DNA reads TGCGCCAGCAGCCAAGATGCAGGGGGAACTGAAAAACTGTTTTTT. It is translated as CASSQDAGGTEKLFF.

The rearrangement links TRBV7-9 to TRBJ1-2; D is perhaps TRBD1 (6 bases). Germline V lookup: CDR1 SEHNR, CDR2 FQNEAQ (reference sequence). The CDR3 spans 14 residues. V lost 1 base, J lost 8 bases, and 14 bases lay in between. CDR3 protein: CASSLGRGKLGYTF. The CDR3 DNA follows: TGTGCCAGCAGCTTAGGCAGGGGAAAATTAGGCTACACCTTC.

The chain employs TRBV5-1 and TRBJ1-1, with 10 bases lining up with TRBD1. The CDR3 extends over 17 amino acids. The germline V gene encodes CDR1 SGHRS and CDR2 YFSETQ. V was clipped by 3 bases and J by 1 base; unmatched bases: 9. This chain's CDR3 is CASSSTGGLKRNTEAFF. CDR3 nucleotides: TGCGCCAGCAGCTCGACAGGGGGCCTTAAGAGGAACACTGAAGCTTTCTTT.

The J gene is TRBJ1-3, the V gene TRBV6-4, with TRBD1 matching 9 bases. The length of the CDR3 is 15 residues. V shed 3 bases, J shed 11 bases, and the junction held 11 bases outside the gene matches. The germline V gene has CDR1 MRHNA and CDR2 SNTAGT. CDR3: CASSELTGTGNAIYF. CDR3 nucleotides: TGTGCCAGCAGTGAGCTTACCGGGACAGGGAACGCCATATATTTT.

The table lists this clone with a count of one. The chain links TRBV4-1 to TRBJ2-1; 8 bases are shared with TRBD2. The junction had 14 bases not matched to a gene; V was cut back by 0 bases and J by 4 bases. The length of the CDR3 is 19 residues. Per germline, CDR1 MGHRA and CDR2 YSYEKL. CDR3 nucleotides: TGCGCCAGCAGCCAAGATAATCTTCGGCGTACTAGCGGTTACAATGAGCAGTTCTTC. Translated, it gives CASSQDNLRRTSGYNEQFF.

V and J are TRBV2 and TRBJ1-3; the match to TRBD1 covers 7 bases. The CDR3 consists of 16 residues. The J segment lost 4 bases and the V segment lost 1 base, leaving 7 bases of the junction unmatched. Germline lookup yields CDR1 SNHLY and CDR2 FYNNEI. The CDR3 DNA is TGTGCCAGCAGTGAAGAAGGCGACAGGGCGGGAAACACCATATATTTT. This translates into CASSEEGDRAGNTIYF.

The chain couples TRBV7-8 to TRBJ2-7; D might be TRBD2 (6 bases). This CDR3 is built from 18 residues. Germline CDR1 reads SGHVS; CDR2 reads FQNEAQ. V dropped 3 bases and J dropped 2 bases, with 23 bases sitting between them. The CDR3 here is CASSLDVRAGRTTYEQYF. Here the CDR3 DNA reads TGTGCCAGCAGCTTGGATGTGAGGGCGGGGAGAACCACCTACGAGCAGTACTTC.

The chain carries TRBV11-2 and TRBJ1-3; 7 bases are shared with TRBD1. Germline V gene sequence: CDR1 SGHAT, CDR2 FQNNGV. This CDR3 region has 15 residues. J gave up 0 bases and V 11 bases, and 10 bases lay outside the gene matches. The CDR3 loop reads CAFARDRSSGNTIYF. CDR3 nucleotide sequence: TGTGCCTTCGCCCGGGACAGATCCTCTGGAAACACCATATATTTT.